The clone carrying this T cell receptor (beta chain) was recorded only once. Germline CDR1 MDHEN, CDR2 SYDVKM. Losses at the gene ends were 5 bases for V and 4 bases for J; bases not matched to a gene: 2. CDR3 length: 13 amino acids. The assay was immunoSEQ multiplex PCR, and TCRdb's table has in-frame clones only and misses some. This sample yields 600,000 or so clones, of which about 89% are seen a single time; roughly 0.0089% belongs to the top ten. The sample comes from a study of shared T cell receptors in the human thymus. The sample was also linked to a second study, of human thymus T cells. According to that study: Corrective surgery for congenital heart defects was being performed on the healthy Finnish infants who served as donors. Thymic tissue was derived from resections collected during corrective heart surgery. Apparent bias marked the V and J gene usage of thymic and blood repertoires. Highly overlapping thymic repertoires in unrelated individuals were reported by related research.

Source material: thymocytes. This chain connects TRBV28 to TRBJ2-7; 10 positions agree with TRBD2. The TCR originated in a boy under two years old with a congenital heart defect. For the CDR3, the DNA is TGTGCCAGCAGTAGGACTAGCGGTTACGAGCAGTACTTC. Translating gives CASSRTSGYEQYF.